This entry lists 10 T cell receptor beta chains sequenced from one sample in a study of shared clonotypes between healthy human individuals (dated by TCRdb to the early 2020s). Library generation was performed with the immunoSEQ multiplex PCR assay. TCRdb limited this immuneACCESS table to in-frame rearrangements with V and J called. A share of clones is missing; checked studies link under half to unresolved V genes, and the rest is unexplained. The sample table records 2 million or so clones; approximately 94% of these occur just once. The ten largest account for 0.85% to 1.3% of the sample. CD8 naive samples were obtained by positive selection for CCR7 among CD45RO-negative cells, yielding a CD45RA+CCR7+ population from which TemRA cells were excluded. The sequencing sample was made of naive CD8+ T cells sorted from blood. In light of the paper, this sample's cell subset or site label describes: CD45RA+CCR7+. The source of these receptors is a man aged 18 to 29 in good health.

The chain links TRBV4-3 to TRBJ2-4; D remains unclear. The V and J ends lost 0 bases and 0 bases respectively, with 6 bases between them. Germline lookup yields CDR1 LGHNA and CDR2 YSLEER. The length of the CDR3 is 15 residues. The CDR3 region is CASSQDRLAKNIQYF. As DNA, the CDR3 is TGCGCCAGCAGCCAAGATCGCCTAGCCAAAAACATTCAGTACTTC.

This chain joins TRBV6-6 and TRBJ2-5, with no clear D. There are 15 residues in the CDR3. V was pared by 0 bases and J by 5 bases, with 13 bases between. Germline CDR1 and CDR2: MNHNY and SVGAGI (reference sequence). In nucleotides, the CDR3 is TGTGCCAGCAGTTACTCTTGGGCAGGCACGGAGACCCAGTACTTC. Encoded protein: CASSYSWAGTETQYF.

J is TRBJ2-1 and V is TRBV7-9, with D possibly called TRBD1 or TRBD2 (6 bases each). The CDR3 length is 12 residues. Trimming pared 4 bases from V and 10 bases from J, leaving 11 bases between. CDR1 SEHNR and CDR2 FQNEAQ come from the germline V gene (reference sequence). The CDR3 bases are TGTGCCAGCAGCTCTCCCGGGGGCGAGCAGTTCTTC. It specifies CASSSPGGEQFF.

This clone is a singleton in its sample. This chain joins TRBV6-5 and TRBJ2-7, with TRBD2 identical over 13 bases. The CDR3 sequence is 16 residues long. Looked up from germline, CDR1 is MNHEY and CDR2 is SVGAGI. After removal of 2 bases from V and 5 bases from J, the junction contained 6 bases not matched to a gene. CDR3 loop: CASSYTLAGGPHEQYF. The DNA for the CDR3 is TGTGCCAGCAGTTACACACTAGCGGGAGGGCCCCACGAGCAGTACTTC.

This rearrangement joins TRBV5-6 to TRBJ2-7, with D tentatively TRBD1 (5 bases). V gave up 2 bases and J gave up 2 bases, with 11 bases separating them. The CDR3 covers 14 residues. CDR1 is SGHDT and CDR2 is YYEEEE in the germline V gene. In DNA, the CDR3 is TGTGCCAGCAGCTTCAGGGATATAACCTACGAGCAGTACTTC. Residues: CASSFRDITYEQYF.

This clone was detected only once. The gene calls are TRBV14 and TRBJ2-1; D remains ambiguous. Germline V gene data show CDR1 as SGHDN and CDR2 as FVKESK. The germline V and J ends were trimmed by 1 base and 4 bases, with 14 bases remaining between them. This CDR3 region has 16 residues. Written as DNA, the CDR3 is TGTGCCAGCAGCCAAGGACCAGGTATCTTTTACAATGAGCAGTTCTTC. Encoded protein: CASSQGPGIFYNEQFF.

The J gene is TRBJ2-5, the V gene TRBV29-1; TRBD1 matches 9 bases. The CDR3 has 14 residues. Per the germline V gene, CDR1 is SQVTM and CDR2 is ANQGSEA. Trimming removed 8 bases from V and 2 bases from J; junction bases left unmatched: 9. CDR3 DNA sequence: TGCAGCCCCCACCCGGGACAGGGACAAGAGACCCAGTACTTC. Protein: CSPHPGQGQETQYF.

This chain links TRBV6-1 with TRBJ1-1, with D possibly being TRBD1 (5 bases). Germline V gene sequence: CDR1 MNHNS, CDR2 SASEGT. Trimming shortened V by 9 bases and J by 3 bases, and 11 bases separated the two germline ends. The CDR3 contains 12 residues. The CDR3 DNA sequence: TGTGCCAGTGGGGGTCACGACACTGAAGCTTTCTTT. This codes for CASGGHDTEAFF.

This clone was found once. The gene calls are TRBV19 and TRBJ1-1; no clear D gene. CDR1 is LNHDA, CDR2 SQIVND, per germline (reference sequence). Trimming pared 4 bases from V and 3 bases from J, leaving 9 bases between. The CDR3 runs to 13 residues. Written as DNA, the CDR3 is TGTGCCAGTAGTAAGGGAGAGTACACTGAAGCTTTCTTT. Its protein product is CASSKGEYTEAFF.

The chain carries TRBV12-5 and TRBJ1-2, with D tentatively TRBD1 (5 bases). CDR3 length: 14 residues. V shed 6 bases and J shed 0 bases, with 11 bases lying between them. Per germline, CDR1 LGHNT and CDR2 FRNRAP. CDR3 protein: CASGKGFSNYGYTF. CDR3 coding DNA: TGTGCTAGTGGCAAGGGGTTCTCTAACTATGGCTACACCTTC.